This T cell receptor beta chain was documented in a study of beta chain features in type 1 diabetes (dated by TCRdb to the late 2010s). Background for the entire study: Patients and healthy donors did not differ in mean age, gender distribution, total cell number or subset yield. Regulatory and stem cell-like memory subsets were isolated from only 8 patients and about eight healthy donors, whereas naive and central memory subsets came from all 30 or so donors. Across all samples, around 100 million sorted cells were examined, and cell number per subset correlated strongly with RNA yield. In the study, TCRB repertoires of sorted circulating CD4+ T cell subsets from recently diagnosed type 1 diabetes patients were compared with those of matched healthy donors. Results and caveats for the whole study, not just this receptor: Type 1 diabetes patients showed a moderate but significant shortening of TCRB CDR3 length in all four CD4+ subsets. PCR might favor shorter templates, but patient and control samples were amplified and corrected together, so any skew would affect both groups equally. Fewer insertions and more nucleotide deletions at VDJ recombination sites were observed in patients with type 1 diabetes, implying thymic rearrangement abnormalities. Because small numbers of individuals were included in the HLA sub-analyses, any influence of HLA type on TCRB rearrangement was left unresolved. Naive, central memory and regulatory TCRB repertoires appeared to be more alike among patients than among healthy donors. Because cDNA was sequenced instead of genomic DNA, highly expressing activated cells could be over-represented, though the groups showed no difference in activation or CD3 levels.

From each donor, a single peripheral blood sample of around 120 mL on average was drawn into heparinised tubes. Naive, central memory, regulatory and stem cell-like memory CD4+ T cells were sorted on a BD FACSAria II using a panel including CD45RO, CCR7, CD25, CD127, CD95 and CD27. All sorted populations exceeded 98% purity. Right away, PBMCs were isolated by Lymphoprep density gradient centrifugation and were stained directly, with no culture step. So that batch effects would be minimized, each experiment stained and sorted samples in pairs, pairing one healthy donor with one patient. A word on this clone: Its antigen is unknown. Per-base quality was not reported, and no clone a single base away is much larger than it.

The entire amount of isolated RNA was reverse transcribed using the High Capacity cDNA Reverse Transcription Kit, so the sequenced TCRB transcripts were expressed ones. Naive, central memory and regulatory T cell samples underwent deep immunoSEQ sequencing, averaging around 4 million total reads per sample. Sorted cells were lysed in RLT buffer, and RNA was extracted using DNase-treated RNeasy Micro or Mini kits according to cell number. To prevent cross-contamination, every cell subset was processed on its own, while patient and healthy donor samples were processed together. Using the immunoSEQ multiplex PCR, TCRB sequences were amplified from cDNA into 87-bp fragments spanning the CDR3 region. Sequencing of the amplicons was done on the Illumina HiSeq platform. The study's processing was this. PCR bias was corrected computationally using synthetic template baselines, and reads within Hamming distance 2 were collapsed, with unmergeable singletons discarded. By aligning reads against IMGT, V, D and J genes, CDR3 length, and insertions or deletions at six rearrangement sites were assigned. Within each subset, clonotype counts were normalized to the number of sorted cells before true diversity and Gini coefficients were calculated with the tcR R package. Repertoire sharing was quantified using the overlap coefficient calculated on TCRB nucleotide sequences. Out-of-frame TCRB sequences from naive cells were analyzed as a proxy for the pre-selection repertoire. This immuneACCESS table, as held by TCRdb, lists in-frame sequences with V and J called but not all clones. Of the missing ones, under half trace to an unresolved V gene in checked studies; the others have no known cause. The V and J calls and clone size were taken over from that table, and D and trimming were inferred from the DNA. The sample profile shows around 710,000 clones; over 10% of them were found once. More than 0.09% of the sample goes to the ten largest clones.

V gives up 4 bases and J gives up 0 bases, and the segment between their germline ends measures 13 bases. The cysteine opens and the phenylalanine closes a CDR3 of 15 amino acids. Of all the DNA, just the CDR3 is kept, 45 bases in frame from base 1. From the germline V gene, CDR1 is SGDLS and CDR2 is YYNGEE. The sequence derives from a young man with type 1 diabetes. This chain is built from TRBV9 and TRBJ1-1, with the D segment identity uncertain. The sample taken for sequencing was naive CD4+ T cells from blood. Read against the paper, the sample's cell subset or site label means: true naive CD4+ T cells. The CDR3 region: CASSPRPGLNTEAFF. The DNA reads TGTGCCAGCAGCCCCCGCCCAGGACTGAACACTGAAGCTTTCTTT. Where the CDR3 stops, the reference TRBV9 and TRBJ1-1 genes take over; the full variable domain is DSGVTQTPKHLITATGQRVTLRCSPRSGDLSVYWYQQSLDQGLQFLIQYYNGEERAKGNILERFSAQQFPDLHSELNLSSLELGDSALYFCASSPRPGLNTEAFFGQGTRLTVV.